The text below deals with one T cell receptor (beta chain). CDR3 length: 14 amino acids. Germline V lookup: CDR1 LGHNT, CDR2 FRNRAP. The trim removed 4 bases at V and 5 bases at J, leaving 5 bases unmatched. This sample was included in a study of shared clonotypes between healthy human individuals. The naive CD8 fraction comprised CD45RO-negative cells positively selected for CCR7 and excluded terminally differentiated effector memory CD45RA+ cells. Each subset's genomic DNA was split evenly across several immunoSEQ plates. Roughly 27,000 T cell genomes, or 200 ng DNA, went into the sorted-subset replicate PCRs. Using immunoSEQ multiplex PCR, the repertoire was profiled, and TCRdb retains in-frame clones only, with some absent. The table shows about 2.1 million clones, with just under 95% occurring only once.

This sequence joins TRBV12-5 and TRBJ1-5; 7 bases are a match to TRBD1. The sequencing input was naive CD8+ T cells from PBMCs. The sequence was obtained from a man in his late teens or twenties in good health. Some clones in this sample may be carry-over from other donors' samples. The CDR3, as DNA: TGTGCTAGTGGTTCAGGGGGGCCCGATCAGCCCCAGCATTTT. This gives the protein CASGSGGPDQPQHF.